Presented here are 15 T cell receptor beta chains from one specimen sequenced in a study of vaccination effects on CD4 cells after COVID-19. Only in-frame clones appear in the TCRdb table, and some are missing; sequencing was by immunoSEQ multiplex PCR. This table holds around 60,000 clones, 73% found once. Peptide-pool stimulation followed by sequencing identified expanded antigen-specific CD4+ clonotypes in the ViraFEST assay. Having been cultured for less than 13 days, the cells underwent CD4+ T cell isolation. Every participant took two doses of the BNT162b2 or mRNA-1273 vaccine. No cognate antigen is known for these TCRs. The specimen was CD4+ T cells from PBMCs cultured with HCoV-229E spike peptides, collected after COVID-19 vaccination. The receptor set was obtained from a human donor who received a COVID-19 vaccine.

This rearrangement joins TRBV3-1 (or the pseudogene TRBV3-2) to TRBJ2-3; the D is unclear. V was clipped by 4 bases and J by 8 bases, with 22 bases between them. Germline V gene lookup returns CDR1 LGHDT and CDR2 YNNKEL (reference sequence). The CDR3 totals 16 residues. CDR3 residues: CASSLAIGSSVATQYF. CDR3 nucleotides: TGTGCCAGCAGCCTGGCTATCGGTTCCTCTGTAGCTACGCAGTATTTT.

The chain combines TRBV12-3 or TRBV12-4 with TRBJ1-5; no clear D gene. The V and J ends lost 1 base and 9 bases respectively, with 10 bases between them. This CDR3 has 13 residues. The CDR3 is CASSLGSSRPQHF. The CDR3 DNA reads as TGTGCCAGCAGTTTAGGGAGTTCGCGGCCCCAGCATTTT.

The chain employs TRBV2 and TRBJ2-3; maybe TRBD1 (6 bases). V was cut by 8 bases and J by 2 bases, with 14 bases left in between. Germline CDR1 SNHLY, CDR2 FYNNEI. CDR3 length: 14 residues. CDR3 loop: CASGKAGDTDTQYF. The CDR3 DNA is TGTGCCAGCGGTAAGGCAGGGGACACAGATACGCAGTATTTT.

This chain connects TRBV6-5 to TRBJ2-7; D ambiguous. V was shortened by 10 bases and J by 0 bases, with 13 bases between the two germline ends. CDR3 length: 13 residues. From germline, CDR1 is MNHEY and CDR2 SVGAGI. CDR3: CATLTDSSYEQYV. CDR3 nucleotide sequence: TGTGCCACCTTGACCGATAGCTCCTACGAGCAGTACGTC.

This clone was observed once. The chain combines TRBV12-5 with TRBJ1-4; perhaps TRBD1 as D (5 bases). The CDR3 spans 15 residues. The germline V gene has CDR1 LGHNT and CDR2 FRNRAP. V lost 2 bases, J lost 8 bases, and 15 bases lay in between. In DNA, the CDR3 is TGTGCTAGTGGTTTGTCTTCAGGGAGGGAAGAAAAACTGTTTTTT. It specifies CASGLSSGREEKLFF. Full variable domain (rest looked up from reference TRBV12-5 and TRBJ1-4): DARVTQTPRHKVTEMGQEVTMRCQPILGHNTVFWYRQTMMQGLELLAYFRNRAPLDDSGMPKDRFSAEMPDATLATLKIQPSEPRDSAVYFCASGLSSGREEKLFFGSGTQLSVL.

The V and J genes are TRBV12-3 or TRBV12-4 and TRBJ1-1; maybe TRBD1 (5 bases). Trimming shortened V by 6 bases and J by 10 bases, and 18 bases separated the two germline ends. This CDR3 region has 13 residues. The CDR3 coding sequence is TGTGCCAGCAGCTACCGGGACCGCCTAAGAGCTTTCTTT. It codes for CASSYRDRLRAFF.

This rearrangement joins TRBV6-1 to TRBJ2-7; D possibly uses TRBD1 or TRBD2 (5 bases each). Germline V gives CDR1 MNHNS, CDR2 SASEGT. The CDR3 contains 15 residues. The V end was cut by 2 bases, the J end by 5 bases, with 16 bases between. The CDR3 protein is CASSELWQGANEQYV. In DNA, the CDR3 is TGTGCCAGCAGTGAACTGTGGCAGGGAGCCAACGAGCAGTACGTC.

In this sample, this clone turned up a few times. This sequence joins TRBV5-1 and TRBJ1-2, with D unresolved. CDR3 length: 12 residues. Germline assignment: CDR1 SGHRS and CDR2 YFSETQ. V was cut by 0 bases and J by 3 bases, with 3 bases left in between. CDR3 coding DNA: TGCGCCAGCAGCTTGGAGGACTATGGCTACACCTTC. It translates to CASSLEDYGYTF.

This clone was picked up a small number of times. The chain has TRBV28 and TRBJ1-6, with a weak D call TRBD1 (5 bases). This CDR3 has 16 amino acids. V lost 6 bases, J lost 6 bases, and 18 bases lay in between. CDR1 is MDHEN and CDR2 is SYDVKM in the germline V gene. CDR3 nucleotides: TGTGCCAGCAGGACGGCTACAGGTGGGGGTAATTCACCCCTCCACTTT. This sequence encodes CASRTATGGGNSPLHF.

V usage is TRBV4-1 and J usage is TRBJ1-5; D ambiguous. CDR3 size: 16 residues. V gave up 0 bases and J gave up 4 bases, with 13 bases separating them. Germline values: CDR1 MGHRA, CDR2 YSYEKL. The CDR3 sequence: CASSQDIGSQNQPQHF. CDR3 DNA: TGCGCCAGCAGCCAAGATATCGGCAGTCAAAATCAGCCCCAGCATTTT.

CDR3 DNA: TGTGCCAGCAGCTTGTTCGGCGGGGAGACCCAGTACTTC. It specifies CASSLFGGETQYF. The genes are TRBV5-4 and TRBJ2-5; a possible D gene is TRBD2 (5 bases). CDR3 size: 13 residues. Trimming pared 1 base from V and 5 bases from J, leaving 9 bases between. From germline, CDR1 is SGHNT and CDR2 YYREEE (reference sequence).

The chain links TRBV18 to TRBJ2-7; the match to TRBD2 covers 14 bases. This CDR3 spans 14 amino acids. Germline trimming cut 3 bases from V and 6 bases from J; bases unmatched to any gene: 1. CDR1 is KGHSH, CDR2 LQKENI, per germline. The CDR3 here is CASSPGTSGGEQYV. In DNA, the CDR3 is TGTGCCAGCTCACCTGGGACTAGCGGGGGCGAGCAGTACGTC.

This clone was detected a few times. The CDR3 nucleotides are TGCGCCAGCAGCCAAGATCTAGACACCCTGAACACCGGGGAGCTGTTTTTT. The encoded protein is CASSQDLDTLNTGELFF. The rearrangement links TRBV4-1 to TRBJ2-2, with D unresolved. The CDR3 sequence is 17 residues long. Germline V CDR1 and CDR2: MGHRA, YSYEKL. Trimming shortened V by 0 bases and J by 1 base, and 12 bases separated the two germline ends.

V and J are TRBV5-6 and TRBJ1-6, with D unresolved. Trimming removed 2 bases from V and 9 bases from J, with 9 bases in between. The CDR3 loop spans 13 amino acids. CDR1 and CDR2 (germline): SGHDT, YYEEEE. The CDR3 DNA follows: TGTGCCAGCAGCTTCGGGAGGATTTCACCCCTCCACTTT. Its translation: CASSFGRISPLHF. The full variable domain, rest sourced from reference TRBV5-6 and TRBJ1-6, is DAGVTQSPTHLIKTRGQQVTLRCSPKSGHDTVSWYQQALGQGPQFIFQYYEEEERQRGNFPDRFSGHQFPNYSSELNVNALLLGDSALYLCASSFGRISPLHFGNGTRLTVT.

The rearrangement joins TRBV21-1 to TRBJ2-2; TRBD1 was called by the table and not checked on the DNA. TRBV21-1 is a documented pseudogene. The CDR3 has 16 residues. The CDR3 DNA sequence: TGTGCCAGCAGCAAAACAGACAGGGATGCGGCCGGGGAGCTGTTTTTT. As protein: CASSKTDRDAAGELFF.